This T cell receptor (beta chain) stems from a study of blood T cell repertoires in COVID-19. Turning to the study itself: T cells, B-cell-depleted T cells, or PBMCs provided the cDNA or gDNA that served as material.

The protocol was immunoSEQ multiplex PCR, while the TCRdb copy is restricted to in-frame clones and leaves out a portion. The sample holds about 180,000 clones, approximately 84% seen once. This study enrolled people aged roughly 18 to 100 from about 26 US geographic areas. Self-reported history from a screening survey and questionnaire set each donor's cohort. The CDR3 totals 17 residues. From germline, CDR1 is LGHDT and CDR2 YNNKEL (reference sequence). Trimming cost V 4 bases and J 6 bases; bases outside gene matches: 5. The V and J genes are TRBV3-1 (or the pseudogene TRBV3-2) and TRBJ2-2, with 16 nucleotides matching TRBD2. The sample was PBMCs or T cells enriched from blood (not recorded which). The sequence came from a woman aged 40 to 55 with acute COVID-19. CDR3 sequence reads: CASSPGLAGGPSGELFF. For the CDR3, the DNA is TGTGCCAGCAGCCCGGGACTAGCGGGAGGGCCGTCCGGGGAGCTGTTTTTT.